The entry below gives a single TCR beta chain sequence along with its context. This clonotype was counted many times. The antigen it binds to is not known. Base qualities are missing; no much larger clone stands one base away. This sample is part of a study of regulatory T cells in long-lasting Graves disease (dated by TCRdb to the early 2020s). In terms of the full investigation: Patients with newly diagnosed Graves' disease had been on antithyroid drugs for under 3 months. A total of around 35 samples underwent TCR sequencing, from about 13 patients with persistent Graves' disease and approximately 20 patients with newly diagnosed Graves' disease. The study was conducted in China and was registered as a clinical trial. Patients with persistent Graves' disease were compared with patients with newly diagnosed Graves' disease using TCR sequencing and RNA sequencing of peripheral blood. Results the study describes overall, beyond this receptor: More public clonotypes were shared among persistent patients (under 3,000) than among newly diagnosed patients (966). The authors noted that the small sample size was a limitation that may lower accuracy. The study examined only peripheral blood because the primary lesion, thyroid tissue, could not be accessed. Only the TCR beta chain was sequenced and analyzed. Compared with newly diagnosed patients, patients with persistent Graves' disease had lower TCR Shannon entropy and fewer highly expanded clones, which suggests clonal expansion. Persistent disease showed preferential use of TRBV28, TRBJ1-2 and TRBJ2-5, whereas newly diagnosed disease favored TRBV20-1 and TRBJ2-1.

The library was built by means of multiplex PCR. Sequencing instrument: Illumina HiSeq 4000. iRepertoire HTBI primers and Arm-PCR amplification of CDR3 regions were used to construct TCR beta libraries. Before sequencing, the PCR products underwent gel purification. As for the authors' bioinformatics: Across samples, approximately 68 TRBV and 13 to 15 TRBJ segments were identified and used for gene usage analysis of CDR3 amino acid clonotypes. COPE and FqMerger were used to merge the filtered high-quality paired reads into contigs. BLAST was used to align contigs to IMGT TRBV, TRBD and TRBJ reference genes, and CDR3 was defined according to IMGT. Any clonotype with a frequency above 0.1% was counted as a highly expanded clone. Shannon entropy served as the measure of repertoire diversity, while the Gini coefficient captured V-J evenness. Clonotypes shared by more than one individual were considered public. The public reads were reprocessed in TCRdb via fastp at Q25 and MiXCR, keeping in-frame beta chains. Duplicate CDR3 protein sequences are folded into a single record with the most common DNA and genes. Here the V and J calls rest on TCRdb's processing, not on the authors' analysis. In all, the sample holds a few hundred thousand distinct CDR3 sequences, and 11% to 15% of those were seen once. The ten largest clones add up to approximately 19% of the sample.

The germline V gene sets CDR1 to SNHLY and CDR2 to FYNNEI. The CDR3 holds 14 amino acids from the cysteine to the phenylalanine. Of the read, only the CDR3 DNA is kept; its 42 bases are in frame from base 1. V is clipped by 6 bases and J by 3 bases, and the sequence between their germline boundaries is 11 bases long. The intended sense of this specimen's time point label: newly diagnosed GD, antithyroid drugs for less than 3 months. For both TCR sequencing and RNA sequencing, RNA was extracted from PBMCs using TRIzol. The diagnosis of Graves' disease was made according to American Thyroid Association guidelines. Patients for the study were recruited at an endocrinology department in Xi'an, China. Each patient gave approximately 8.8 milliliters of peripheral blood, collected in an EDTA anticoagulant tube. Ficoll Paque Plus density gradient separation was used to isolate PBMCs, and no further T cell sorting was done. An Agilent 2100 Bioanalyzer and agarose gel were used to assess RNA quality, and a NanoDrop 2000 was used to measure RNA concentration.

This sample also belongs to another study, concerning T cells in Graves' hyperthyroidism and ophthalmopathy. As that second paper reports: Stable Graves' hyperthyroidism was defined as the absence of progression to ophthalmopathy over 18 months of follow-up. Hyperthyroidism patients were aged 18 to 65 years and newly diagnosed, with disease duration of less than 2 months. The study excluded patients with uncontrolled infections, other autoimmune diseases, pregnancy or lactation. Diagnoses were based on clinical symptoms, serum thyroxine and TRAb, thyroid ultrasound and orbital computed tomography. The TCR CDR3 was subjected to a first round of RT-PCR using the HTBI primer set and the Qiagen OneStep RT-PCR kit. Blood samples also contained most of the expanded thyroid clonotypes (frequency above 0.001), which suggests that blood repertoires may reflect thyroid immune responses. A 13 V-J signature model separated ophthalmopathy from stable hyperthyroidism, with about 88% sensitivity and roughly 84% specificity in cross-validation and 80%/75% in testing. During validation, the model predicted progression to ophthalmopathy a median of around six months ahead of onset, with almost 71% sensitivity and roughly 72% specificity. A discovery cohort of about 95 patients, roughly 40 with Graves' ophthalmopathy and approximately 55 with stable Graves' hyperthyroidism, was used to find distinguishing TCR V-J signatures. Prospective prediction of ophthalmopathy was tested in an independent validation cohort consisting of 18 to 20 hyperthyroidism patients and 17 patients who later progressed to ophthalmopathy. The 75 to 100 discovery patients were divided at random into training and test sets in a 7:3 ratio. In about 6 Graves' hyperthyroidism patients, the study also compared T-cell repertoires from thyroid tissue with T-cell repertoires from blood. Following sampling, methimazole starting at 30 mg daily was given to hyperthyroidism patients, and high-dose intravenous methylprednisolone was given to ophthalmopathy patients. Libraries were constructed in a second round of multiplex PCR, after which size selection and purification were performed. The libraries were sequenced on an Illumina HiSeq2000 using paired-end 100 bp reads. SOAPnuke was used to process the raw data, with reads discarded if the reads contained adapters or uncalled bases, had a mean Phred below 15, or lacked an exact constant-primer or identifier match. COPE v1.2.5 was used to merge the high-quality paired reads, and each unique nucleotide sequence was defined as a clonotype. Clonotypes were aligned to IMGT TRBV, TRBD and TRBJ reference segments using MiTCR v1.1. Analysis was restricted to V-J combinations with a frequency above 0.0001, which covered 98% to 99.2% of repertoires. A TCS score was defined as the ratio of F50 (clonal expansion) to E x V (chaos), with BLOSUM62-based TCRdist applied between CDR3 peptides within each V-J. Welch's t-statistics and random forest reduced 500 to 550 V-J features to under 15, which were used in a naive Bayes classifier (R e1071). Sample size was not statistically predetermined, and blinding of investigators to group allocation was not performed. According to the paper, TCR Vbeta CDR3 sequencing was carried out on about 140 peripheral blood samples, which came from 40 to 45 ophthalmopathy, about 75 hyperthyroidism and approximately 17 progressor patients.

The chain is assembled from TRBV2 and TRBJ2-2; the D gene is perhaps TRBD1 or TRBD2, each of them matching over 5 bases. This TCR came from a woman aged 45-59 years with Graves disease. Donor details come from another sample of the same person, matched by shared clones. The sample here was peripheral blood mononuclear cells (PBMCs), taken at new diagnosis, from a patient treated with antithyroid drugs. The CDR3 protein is CASRWDPDTGELFF. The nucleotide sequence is TGTGCCAGCAGATGGGACCCGGACACCGGGGAGCTGTTTTTT.